This entry lists 5 T cell receptor beta chains sequenced from one sample in a study of metastatic and nonmetastatic thyroid tumors. TCRdb re-clonotyped the PCR reads via MiXCR. Of 35,000 to 55,000 clones listed, roughly 3.2% were seen once; the top ten hold 10%. Each patient went into thyroid surgery without having received any treatment. Sequencing input: blood. The receptors stem from a female donor with papillary thyroid cancer or a benign thyroid nodule (not recorded which). Some clones in this sample may be carry-over from other donors' samples.

This clone was seen at least ten times. A clone one base away is much larger, so this may be a read error. The chain links TRBV28 to TRBJ1-1, with TRBD1 as a possible D gene (5 bases). CDR3 size: 14 residues. Germline CDR1 and CDR2: MDHEN and SYDVKM. In nucleotides, the CDR3 is TGTGTCAGCGGGTCAGGGCCTATGAACACTGAAGCTTTCTTT. Amino acid sequence: CVSGSGPMNTEAFF.

This clone was picked up many times. The chain uses TRBV5-1 and TRBJ1-1, with 7 positions matching TRBD1. The CDR3 covers 14 residues. Germline CDR1 is SGHRS and CDR2 is YFSETQ. V was pared by 4 bases and J by 4 bases, with 7 bases of the junction left unmatched. The CDR3 DNA reads TGCGCCAGCAGCGGGGGACAGCTTGCCACTGAAGCTTTCTTT. Amino acids: CASSGGQLATEAFF.

This clone was found many times. V and J are TRBV27 and TRBJ2-5; either TRBD1 or TRBD2 may supply D (5 bases each). CDR1 is MNHEY, CDR2 SMNVEV, per germline (reference sequence). V was trimmed by 2 bases and J by 3 bases, leaving 10 bases between them. The CDR3 is 14 residues long. In DNA form, the CDR3 reads TGTGCCAGCAGTTTACGGGGCAGAGAAGAGACCCAGTACTTC. Protein product: CASSLRGREETQYF.

There are many counts of this clone. The CDR3 is CSARDEEGWGETQYF. The CDR3 DNA reads as TGCAGTGCTAGAGATGAGGAGGGTTGGGGAGAGACCCAGTACTTC. V is TRBV20-1 and J is TRBJ2-5; a possible D gene is TRBD2 (6 bases). Germline V lookup: CDR1 DFQATT, CDR2 SNEGSKA (reference sequence). The V end was cut by 0 bases, the J end by 4 bases, with 15 bases between. The CDR3 loop spans 15 amino acids.

The rearrangement links TRBV19 to TRBJ1-1; no definite D call. The CDR3 is made up of 15 amino acids. CDR1 is LNHDA and CDR2 is SQIVND in the germline V gene (reference sequence). Deletions cut 4 bases from V and 1 base from J, with 13 bases between. The CDR3 nucleotides are TGTGCCAGTAGTACCGGTCACAGTACGAACACTGAAGCTTTCTTT. It translates to CASSTGHSTNTEAFF.